This T cell receptor (beta chain) comes out of a study of blood T cell repertoires in COVID-19. The wider study: Samples representing acute and convalescent COVID-19 were sourced from the United States, Italy and Spain. The cDNA or gDNA used as material had been derived from T cells, B-cell-depleted T cells, or PBMCs.

The CDR3 covers 13 residues. The V gene lost 4 bases and the J gene lost 5 bases, with 11 bases spanning the gap. CDR1 WNHNN and CDR2 SYGVQD come from the germline V gene (reference sequence). In the source study's methods: Using reference gene primer amplification, nucleated cell counts were estimated. Profiling relied on immunoSEQ multiplex PCR, and the TCRdb table lists in-frame clones only, not all of them. V, J and clone size are those of that table, while D and trimming were read from the DNA. The sample lists some 16,000 clones, around 80% occurring once. This TCR came from a man in his sixties with acute or convalescent COVID-19. Material: peripheral blood. The rearrangement uses TRBV10-1 and TRBJ1-2; D unclear. The CDR3 sequence is CASSAAVTYGYTF. CDR3 DNA sequence: TGCGCCAGCAGTGCCGCGGTCACATATGGCTACACCTTC.